The rows below give T cell receptor beta chains drawn from one sample of a study of blood T cell repertoires in COVID-19. Assay: immunoSEQ multiplex PCR; the TCRdb copy retains only in-frame clones and omits some. Of about 29,000 clones detected, roughly nine tenths appear once; the ten largest clones hold just under 5%. The sequenced material came from peripheral blood. All receptors derive from a man between 65 and 85 years old with active COVID-19. The CDR3 runs from the conserved cysteine through the conserved F or W. Each record gives: D gene, J gene, V gene, clone size, CDR3 DNA, CDR3 protein. A D gene is named only where the DNA matches it firmly. Rows give clone size only sometimes, using once, few, many, or a class for an expanded clone.

d_gene: TRBD1; j_gene: TRBJ1-3; v_gene: TRBV10-3; abundance: .; CDR3nt: TGTGCCATCAGTGAGTCGACGACCGGGGCCGGGGACAGGCCCCTGAGAAACACCATATATTTT; CDR3aa: CAISESTTGAGDRPLRNTIYF
d_gene: .; j_gene: TRBJ1-4; v_gene: TRBV6-5; abundance: .; CDR3nt: TGTGCCAGCGAAAGGGGCGGTGAAAAACTGTTTTTT; CDR3aa: CASERGGEKLFF
d_gene: .; j_gene: TRBJ1-5; v_gene: TRBV6-1; abundance: .; CDR3nt: TGTGCCAGCAGTGAACGGGAGGGTCAGCCCCAGCATTTT; CDR3aa: CASSEREGQPQHF
d_gene: .; j_gene: TRBJ2-7; v_gene: TRBV6-6; abundance: .; CDR3nt: TGTGCCAGCAGCCTCAACTCTCCCCGCGAGCAGTACTTC; CDR3aa: CASSLNSPREQYF
d_gene: .; j_gene: TRBJ1-3; v_gene: TRBV5-1; abundance: .; CDR3nt: TGCGCCAGCAGCAGAGGAGACAGCTCTGGAAACACCATATATTTT; CDR3aa: CASSRGDSSGNTIYF
d_gene: .; j_gene: TRBJ2-7; v_gene: TRBV25-1; abundance: .; CDR3nt: TGTGCCAGCAGTGGGACAGTCTACGAGCAGTACTTC; CDR3aa: CASSGTVYEQYF
d_gene: .; j_gene: TRBJ1-3; v_gene: TRBV6-5; abundance: .; CDR3nt: TGTGCCAGCAGGATCGGGGGTGGAAACACCATATATTTT; CDR3aa: CASRIGGGNTIYF
d_gene: .; j_gene: TRBJ2-7; v_gene: TRBV7-9; abundance: .; CDR3nt: TGTGCCAGCAGCTCCCGTCCAGTCCGTTACGAGCAGTACTTC; CDR3aa: CASSSRPVRYEQYF
d_gene: .; j_gene: TRBJ1-2; v_gene: TRBV12-3/TRBV12-4; abundance: .; CDR3nt: TGTGCCAGCAGTTTCTCAGGGAAAGGCTACACCTTC; CDR3aa: CASSFSGKGYTF
d_gene: .; j_gene: TRBJ2-5; v_gene: TRBV5-6; abundance: .; CDR3nt: TGTGCCAGCAGCTTGGGCCCCACGGGGGTACAAGAGACCCAGTACTTC; CDR3aa: CASSLGPTGVQETQYF
d_gene: .; j_gene: TRBJ2-5; v_gene: TRBV5-1; abundance: .; CDR3nt: TGCGCCAGCAGCTTGGGCGGGTTTCAAGAGACCCAGTACTTC; CDR3aa: CASSLGGFQETQYF
d_gene: .; j_gene: TRBJ1-2; v_gene: TRBV6-2/TRBV6-3; abundance: .; CDR3nt: TGTGCCAGCAGTTACTCAAGCCTCTCTGGCTACACCTTC; CDR3aa: CASSYSSLSGYTF
d_gene: TRBD1; j_gene: TRBJ1-4; v_gene: TRBV5-4; abundance: once; CDR3nt: TGTGCCAGCAGCTTGGCTGGACAGGGGCATGAAAAACTGTTTTTT; CDR3aa: CASSLAGQGHEKLFF
d_gene: TRBD2; j_gene: TRBJ2-5; v_gene: TRBV2; abundance: .; CDR3nt: TGTGCCAGCACCAAGCGGGGGCCTAGGAAGACCCAGTACTTC; CDR3aa: CASTKRGPRKTQYF
d_gene: .; j_gene: TRBJ1-1; v_gene: TRBV9; abundance: .; CDR3nt: TGTGCCAGCAGCGTAGGAACTGTAGCGAACACTGAAGCTTTCTTT; CDR3aa: CASSVGTVANTEAFF
d_gene: TRBD2; j_gene: TRBJ2-7; v_gene: TRBV7-9; abundance: .; CDR3nt: TGTGCCAGCAGCTTTCTCGCGGGGGGCCGGGGGGAGCAGTACTTC; CDR3aa: CASSFLAGGRGEQYF
d_gene: .; j_gene: TRBJ2-7; v_gene: TRBV5-6; abundance: .; CDR3nt: TGTGCCAGCAGCTTGTCGGGGGAGCAGTACTTC; CDR3aa: CASSLSGEQYF
d_gene: TRBD1; j_gene: TRBJ1-2; v_gene: TRBV3-1/TRBV3-2; abundance: .; CDR3nt: TGTGCCAGCAGCAAGGGACAGGGGACTGACTATGGCTACACCTTC; CDR3aa: CASSKGQGTDYGYTF
d_gene: .; j_gene: TRBJ1-5; v_gene: TRBV6-1; abundance: .; CDR3nt: TGTGCCAGCAGTGAAGTTAGGAGGCTTAAGGAGCCCCAGCATTTT; CDR3aa: CASSEVRRLKEPQHF
d_gene: .; j_gene: TRBJ1-3; v_gene: TRBV9; abundance: once; CDR3nt: TGTGCCAGCAGCGTAGGCGACACCGTCTCTGGAAACACCATATATTTT; CDR3aa: CASSVGDTVSGNTIYF
d_gene: TRBD1; j_gene: TRBJ1-2; v_gene: TRBV6-5; abundance: .; CDR3nt: TGTGCCAGCAGTACTCGGGACAGCGCAGGCTACACCTTC; CDR3aa: CASSTRDSAGYTF
d_gene: TRBD1; j_gene: TRBJ1-5; v_gene: TRBV7-2; abundance: once; CDR3nt: TGTGCCAGCAGCAACGGACAGGGTATCAATCAGCCCCAGCATTTT; CDR3aa: CASSNGQGINQPQHF
d_gene: .; j_gene: TRBJ2-7; v_gene: TRBV29-1; abundance: .; CDR3nt: TGCAGCGTTGGAGACCACTACGAGCAGTACTTC; CDR3aa: CSVGDHYEQYF
d_gene: TRBD1; j_gene: TRBJ1-2; v_gene: TRBV19; abundance: once; CDR3nt: TGTGCCAGTAGTACTCTGACAGGGGCGAGCTATGGCTACACCTTC; CDR3aa: CASSTLTGASYGYTF
d_gene: TRBD1; j_gene: TRBJ2-4; v_gene: TRBV4-3; abundance: .; CDR3nt: TGCGCCAGCAGCCAAGATGGAACAGGGGCTATTCAGTACTTC; CDR3aa: CASSQDGTGAIQYF
d_gene: .; j_gene: TRBJ1-2; v_gene: TRBV4-3; abundance: once; CDR3nt: TGCGCCAGCAGCCCCCAGTTTTTTGGGCAAGCTAACTATGGCTACACCTTC; CDR3aa: CASSPQFFGQANYGYTF
d_gene: .; j_gene: TRBJ1-2; v_gene: TRBV4-1; abundance: .; CDR3nt: TGCGCCAGCAGCCAAGCGGACAGCGCTAACTATGGCTACACCTTC; CDR3aa: CASSQADSANYGYTF
d_gene: TRBD1; j_gene: TRBJ1-4; v_gene: TRBV19; abundance: .; CDR3nt: TGTGCCAGTAGTGAGAGGACAGGCGGAAATGAAAAACTGTTTTTT; CDR3aa: CASSERTGGNEKLFF
d_gene: TRBD1; j_gene: TRBJ2-7; v_gene: TRBV13; abundance: .; CDR3nt: TGTGCCAGCAGCCATACCCCCGGGACAGATACCTACGAGCAGTACTTC; CDR3aa: CASSHTPGTDTYEQYF
d_gene: .; j_gene: TRBJ2-5; v_gene: TRBV7-9; abundance: .; CDR3nt: TGTGCCAGCAGTTCCCCGACAGAGGGGACAACGGGGGAGACCCAGTACTTC; CDR3aa: CASSSPTEGTTGETQYF
d_gene: .; j_gene: TRBJ1-1; v_gene: TRBV6-2/TRBV6-3; abundance: few; CDR3nt: TGTGCCAGCAGTTACTTACGCGCTGAAGCTTTCTTT; CDR3aa: CASSYLRAEAFF
d_gene: TRBD2; j_gene: TRBJ2-1; v_gene: TRBV5-1; abundance: .; CDR3nt: TGCGCCAGCAGCCCCGCTCTAGCGGGGGCCTACAATGAGCAGTTCTTC; CDR3aa: CASSPALAGAYNEQFF
d_gene: .; j_gene: TRBJ1-2; v_gene: TRBV9; abundance: few; CDR3nt: TGTGCCAGCAGCGTCGATGGGGAGGACGGCTATGGCTACACCTTC; CDR3aa: CASSVDGEDGYGYTF
d_gene: TRBD1; j_gene: TRBJ1-4; v_gene: TRBV5-1; abundance: once; CDR3nt: TGCGCCAGCTCATCCCGGACAGGGAGGGAAAAACTGTTTTTT; CDR3aa: CASSSRTGREKLFF
d_gene: TRBD1; j_gene: TRBJ1-3; v_gene: TRBV2; abundance: .; CDR3nt: TGTGCCAGCAAACCTCCGGGACAGCCACTCGCCGGAAACACCATATATTTT; CDR3aa: CASKPPGQPLAGNTIYF
d_gene: .; j_gene: TRBJ1-6; v_gene: TRBV6-2/TRBV6-3; abundance: .; CDR3nt: TGTGCCAGCAGTTACGGCGGGGATCACTATAATTCACCCCTCCACTTT; CDR3aa: CASSYGGDHYNSPLHF
d_gene: TRBD1; j_gene: TRBJ2-7; v_gene: TRBV5-4; abundance: .; CDR3nt: TGTGCCAGCAGCAAACGGCCGGGACAGGTCCCCTACGAGCAGTACTTC; CDR3aa: CASSKRPGQVPYEQYF
d_gene: TRBD1; j_gene: TRBJ2-7; v_gene: TRBV27; abundance: .; CDR3nt: TGTGCCAGCAGTTTTGTCAGGGGGTACGAGCAGTACTTC; CDR3aa: CASSFVRGYEQYF
d_gene: .; j_gene: TRBJ2-1; v_gene: TRBV19; abundance: .; CDR3nt: TGTGCCAGTAGCGGGTCCTCCTACAATGAGCAGTTCTTC; CDR3aa: CASSGSSYNEQFF
d_gene: TRBD2; j_gene: TRBJ2-7; v_gene: TRBV28; abundance: .; CDR3nt: TGTGTCAGCAGTTCCTCTGGGGGGGGTAACTACGAGCAGTACTTC; CDR3aa: CVSSSSGGGNYEQYF
d_gene: TRBD1; j_gene: TRBJ2-3; v_gene: TRBV27; abundance: once; CDR3nt: TGTGCCAGCAGTTTAAAGGGGGCTAGCACAGATACGCAGTATTTT; CDR3aa: CASSLKGASTDTQYF
d_gene: TRBD1; j_gene: TRBJ1-4; v_gene: TRBV6-5; abundance: .; CDR3nt: TGTGCCAGCAGTTACGGGACAGGAATTACAGATGGAAAACTGTTTTTT; CDR3aa: CASSYGTGITDGKLFF
d_gene: .; j_gene: TRBJ1-1; v_gene: TRBV4-1; abundance: .; CDR3nt: TGCGCCAGCAGCCAAGAGACTCGTAACACTGAAGCTTTCTTT; CDR3aa: CASSQETRNTEAFF
d_gene: TRBD1; j_gene: TRBJ2-1; v_gene: TRBV7-9; abundance: once; CDR3nt: TGTGCCAGCAGCTCAGGGACAGGGCCTTCCCCCTACAATGAGCAGTTCTTC; CDR3aa: CASSSGTGPSPYNEQFF
d_gene: .; j_gene: TRBJ1-6; v_gene: TRBV7-8; abundance: .; CDR3nt: TGTGCCAGCAGCCGGCCGGGAGATAATTCACCCCTCCACTTT; CDR3aa: CASSRPGDNSPLHF
d_gene: .; j_gene: TRBJ2-2; v_gene: TRBV6-5; abundance: .; CDR3nt: TGTGCCAGCAGTTACTCGACGGGTAGCACCGGGGAGCTGTTTTTT; CDR3aa: CASSYSTGSTGELFF
d_gene: TRBD1; j_gene: TRBJ1-4; v_gene: TRBV19; abundance: .; CDR3nt: TGTGCCAGCGAAGGGGGCTTTAGTGAAAAACTGTTTTTT; CDR3aa: CASEGGFSEKLFF
d_gene: TRBD1; j_gene: TRBJ1-4; v_gene: TRBV6-4; abundance: .; CDR3nt: TGTGCCAGCAGACAGGGGGGTGAAAAACTGTTTTTT; CDR3aa: CASRQGGEKLFF
d_gene: TRBD1; j_gene: TRBJ2-6; v_gene: TRBV11-2; abundance: .; CDR3nt: TGTGCCAGCAGCTTAGCGGGGACAGACCTGGCTGGGGCCAACGTCCTGACTTTC; CDR3aa: CASSLAGTDLAGANVLTF
d_gene: .; j_gene: TRBJ1-5; v_gene: TRBV20-1; abundance: .; CDR3nt: TGCAGTGCTAGTCCAGGGAATAGCAATCAGCCCCAGCATTTT; CDR3aa: CSASPGNSNQPQHF